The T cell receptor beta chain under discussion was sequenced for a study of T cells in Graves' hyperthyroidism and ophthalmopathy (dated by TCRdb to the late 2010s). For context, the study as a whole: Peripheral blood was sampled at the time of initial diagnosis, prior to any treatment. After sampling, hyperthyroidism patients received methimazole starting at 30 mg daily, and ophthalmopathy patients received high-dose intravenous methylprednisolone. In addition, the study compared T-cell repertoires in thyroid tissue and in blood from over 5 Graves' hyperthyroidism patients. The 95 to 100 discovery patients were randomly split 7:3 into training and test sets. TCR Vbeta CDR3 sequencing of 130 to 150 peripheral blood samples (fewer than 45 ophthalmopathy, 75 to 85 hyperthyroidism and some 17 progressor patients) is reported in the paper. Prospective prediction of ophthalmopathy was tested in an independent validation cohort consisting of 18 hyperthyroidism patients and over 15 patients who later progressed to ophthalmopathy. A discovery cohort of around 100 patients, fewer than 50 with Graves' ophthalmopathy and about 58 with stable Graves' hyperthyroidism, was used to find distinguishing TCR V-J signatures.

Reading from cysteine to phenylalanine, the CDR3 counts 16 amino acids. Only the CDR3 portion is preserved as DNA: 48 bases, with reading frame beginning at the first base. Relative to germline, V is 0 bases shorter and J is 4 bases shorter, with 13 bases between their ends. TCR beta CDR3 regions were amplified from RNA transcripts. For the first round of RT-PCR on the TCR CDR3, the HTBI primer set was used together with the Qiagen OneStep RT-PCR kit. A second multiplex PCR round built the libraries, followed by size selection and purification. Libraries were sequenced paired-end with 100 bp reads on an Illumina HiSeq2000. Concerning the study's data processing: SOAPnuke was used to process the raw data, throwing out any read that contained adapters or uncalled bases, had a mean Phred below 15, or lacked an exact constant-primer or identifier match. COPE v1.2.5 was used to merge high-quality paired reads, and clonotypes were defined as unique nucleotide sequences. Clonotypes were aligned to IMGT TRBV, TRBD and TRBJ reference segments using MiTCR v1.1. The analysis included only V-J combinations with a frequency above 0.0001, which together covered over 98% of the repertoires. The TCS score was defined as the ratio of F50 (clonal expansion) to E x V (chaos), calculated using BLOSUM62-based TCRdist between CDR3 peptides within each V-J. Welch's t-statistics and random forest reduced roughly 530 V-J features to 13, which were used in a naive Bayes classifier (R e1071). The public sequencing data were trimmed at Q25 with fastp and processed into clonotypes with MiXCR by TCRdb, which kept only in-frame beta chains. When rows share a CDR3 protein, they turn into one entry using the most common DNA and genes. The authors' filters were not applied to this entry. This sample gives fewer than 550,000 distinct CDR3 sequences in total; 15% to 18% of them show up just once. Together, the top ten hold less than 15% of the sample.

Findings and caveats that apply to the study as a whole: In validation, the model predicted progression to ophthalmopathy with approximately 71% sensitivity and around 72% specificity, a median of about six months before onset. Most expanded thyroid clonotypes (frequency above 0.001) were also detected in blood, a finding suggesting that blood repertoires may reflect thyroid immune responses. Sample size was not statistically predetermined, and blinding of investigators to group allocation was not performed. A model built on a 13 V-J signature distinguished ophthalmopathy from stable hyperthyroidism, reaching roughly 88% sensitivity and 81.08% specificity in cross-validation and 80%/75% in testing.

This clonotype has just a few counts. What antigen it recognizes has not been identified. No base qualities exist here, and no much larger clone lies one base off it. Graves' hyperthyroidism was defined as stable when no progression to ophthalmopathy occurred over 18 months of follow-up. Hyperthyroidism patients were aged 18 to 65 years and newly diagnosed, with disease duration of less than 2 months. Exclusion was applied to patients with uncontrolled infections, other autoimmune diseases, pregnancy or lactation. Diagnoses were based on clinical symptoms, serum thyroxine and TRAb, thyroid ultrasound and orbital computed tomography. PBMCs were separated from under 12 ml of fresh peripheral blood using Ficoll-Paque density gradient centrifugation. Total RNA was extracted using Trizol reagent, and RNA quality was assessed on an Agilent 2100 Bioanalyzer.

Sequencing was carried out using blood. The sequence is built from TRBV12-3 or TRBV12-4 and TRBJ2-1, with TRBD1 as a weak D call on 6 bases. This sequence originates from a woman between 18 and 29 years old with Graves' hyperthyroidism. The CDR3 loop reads CASSLATRGGYNEQFF. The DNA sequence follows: TGTGCCAGCAGTTTAGCTACCAGGGGTGGGTACAATGAGCAGTTCTTC.